Listed below are T cell receptor beta chains from one sample, sequenced in a study of T cells in Graves' hyperthyroidism and ophthalmopathy. TCRdb reprocessed the multiplex PCR reads with MiXCR, giving one entry per CDR3 protein. The sample records some 320,000 distinct CDR3 sequences, roughly an eighth being singletons. Material: blood. These receptors all come from a middle-aged woman with Graves' ophthalmopathy. The CDR3 runs from the conserved cysteine through the conserved F or W. A D gene is named only where the DNA matches it firmly. Clone sizes are given selectively: once, few, many, or a class where the clone is expanded.

CDR3 protein: CAWRRTGGTGTKNTEAFF
CDR3 DNA: TGTGCCTGGAGGCGAACCGGTGGGACAGGGACGAAGAACACTGAAGCTTTCTTT
clone size: -
D gene: TRBD1
V gene: TRBV30
J gene: TRBJ1-1

CDR3 protein: CASSQDTRHYTGYWGYTF
CDR3 DNA: TGTGCCAGCAGCCAAGATACTAGACACTATACAGGGTACTGGGGCTACACCTTC
clone size: -
D gene: -
V gene: TRBV3-1
J gene: TRBJ1-2

CDR3 protein: CASSVGNRARGLTGANVLTF
CDR3 DNA: TGTGCCAGCAGCGTTGGGAACCGTGCCAGGGGGCTTACTGGGGCCAACGTCCTGACTTTC
clone size: few
D gene: TRBD1
V gene: TRBV13
J gene: TRBJ2-6

CDR3 protein: CSARDRRNEQYF
CDR3 DNA: TGCAGCGCGCGGGACAGGAGGAACGAGCAGTACTTC
clone size: many
D gene: TRBD1
V gene: TRBV20-1
J gene: TRBJ2-7

CDR3 protein: CASTFSFGEGTYGQFF
CDR3 DNA: TGTGCCAGCACCTTCTCATTTGGGGAGGGCACGTATGGGCAGTTCTTC
clone size: few
D gene: TRBD2
V gene: TRBV27
J gene: TRBJ2-1

CDR3 protein: CASTHRGGALTGANVLTF
CDR3 DNA: TGTGCCAGCACCCACAGAGGCGGAGCTTTAACCGGGGCCAACGTCCTGACTTTC
clone size: -
D gene: -
V gene: TRBV27
J gene: TRBJ2-6

CDR3 protein: CSAMGLNTGELFF
CDR3 DNA: TGCAGCGCCATGGGACTCAACACCGGGGAGCTGTTTTTT
clone size: -
D gene: -
V gene: TRBV29-1
J gene: TRBJ2-2

CDR3 protein: CASSLRDWGWELFF
CDR3 DNA: TGTGCCAGCAGCCTTCGGGACTGGGGATGGGAGCTGTTTTTT
clone size: many
D gene: -
V gene: TRBV7-2
J gene: TRBJ2-2

CDR3 protein: CASSFQDNEQFF
CDR3 DNA: TGTGCCAGCAGCTTTCAAGACAATGAGCAGTTCTTC
clone size: many
D gene: -
V gene: TRBV5-6
J gene: TRBJ2-1

CDR3 protein: CASSPWSHNEQFF
CDR3 DNA: TGTGCCAGCAGCCCTTGGTCCCACAATGAGCAGTTCTTC
clone size: many
D gene: -
V gene: TRBV6-7
J gene: TRBJ2-1

CDR3 protein: CASSLGLRTNTDTQYF
CDR3 DNA: TGTGCCAGCAGCTTAGGCCTTCGGACTAACACAGATACGCAGTATTTT
clone size: -
D gene: -
V gene: TRBV13
J gene: TRBJ2-3

CDR3 protein: CASSSPLAYEQYF
CDR3 DNA: TGTGCCAGCAGTTCTCCCCTCGCCTACGAGCAGTACTTC
clone size: many
D gene: -
V gene: TRBV28
J gene: TRBJ2-7

CDR3 protein: CASSFKLAGPSAYEQYF
CDR3 DNA: TGTGCCAGCAGTTTTAAACTAGCGGGCCCATCAGCCTACGAGCAGTACTTC
clone size: many
D gene: TRBD2
V gene: TRBV28
J gene: TRBJ2-7

CDR3 protein: CSARVKSGEQFF
CDR3 DNA: TGCAGTGCTAGAGTAAAGAGCGGTGAGCAGTTCTTC
clone size: many
D gene: -
V gene: TRBV20-1
J gene: TRBJ2-1

CDR3 protein: CSARGGLGSRNSPLHF
CDR3 DNA: TGCAGTGCTAGGGGGGGACTGGGATCTAGGAATTCACCCCTCCACTTT
clone size: -
D gene: -
V gene: TRBV20-1
J gene: TRBJ1-6

CDR3 protein: CASSTGGVTGNTIYF
CDR3 DNA: TGTGCCAGCAGTACCGGAGGGGTCACTGGAAACACCATATATTTT
clone size: many
D gene: -
V gene: TRBV2
J gene: TRBJ1-3

CDR3 protein: CSARDLGNQQETQYF
CDR3 DNA: TGCAGTGCTAGAGATCTGGGTAATCAGCAAGAGACCCAGTACTTC
clone size: many
D gene: -
V gene: TRBV20-1
J gene: TRBJ2-5

CDR3 protein: CAWSGRGREGFVEQFF
CDR3 DNA: TGTGCCTGGAGTGGAAGGGGACGGGAGGGATTCGTTGAGCAGTTCTTC
clone size: -
D gene: TRBD2
V gene: TRBV30
J gene: TRBJ2-1

CDR3 protein: CASSVDQRDTDTQYF
CDR3 DNA: TGTGCCAGCAGTGTTGACCAAAGGGACACAGATACGCAGTATTTT
clone size: many
D gene: -
V gene: TRBV6-1
J gene: TRBJ2-3

CDR3 protein: CASSEGWIYEQYF
CDR3 DNA: TGTGCCAGCAGCGAAGGTTGGATCTACGAGCAGTACTTC
clone size: many
D gene: -
V gene: TRBV13
J gene: TRBJ2-7

CDR3 protein: CASSFSRGDSTEAFF
CDR3 DNA: TGTGCCAGCAGCTTCTCCCGAGGGGACAGCACTGAAGCTTTCTTT
clone size: many
D gene: TRBD1
V gene: TRBV7-9
J gene: TRBJ1-1

CDR3 protein: CATSDHYEQYF
CDR3 DNA: TGTGCCACCAGTGACCACTACGAGCAGTACTTC
clone size: many
D gene: -
V gene: TRBV24-1
J gene: TRBJ2-7

CDR3 protein: CASSPSPTERQNTGELFF
CDR3 DNA: TGTGCCAGCAGTCCCAGTCCAACAGAAAGACAGAACACCGGGGAGCTGTTTTTT
clone size: -
D gene: -
V gene: TRBV12-3/TRBV12-4
J gene: TRBJ2-2

CDR3 protein: CASSHKVTNEKLFF
CDR3 DNA: TGTGCCAGCAGTCATAAAGTGACTAATGAAAAACTGTTTTTT
clone size: many
D gene: -
V gene: TRBV7-9
J gene: TRBJ1-4

CDR3 protein: CASSFVSAYGYTF
CDR3 DNA: TGTGCCAGCAGTTTCGTTAGCGCCTATGGCTACACCTTC
clone size: many
D gene: -
V gene: TRBV12-3/TRBV12-4
J gene: TRBJ1-2

CDR3 protein: CATSDPRGTDTQYF
CDR3 DNA: TGTGCCACCAGTGATCCCAGGGGGACAGATACGCAGTATTTT
clone size: many
D gene: TRBD1
V gene: TRBV24-1
J gene: TRBJ2-3

CDR3 protein: CASSSGRETQYF
CDR3 DNA: TGTGCCAGCAGCTCGGGCCGGGAGACCCAGTACTTC
clone size: -
D gene: -
V gene: TRBV11-3
J gene: TRBJ2-5

CDR3 protein: CASSLARLAGGADTQYF
CDR3 DNA: TGTGCCAGCAGCTTAGCGAGACTAGCGGGAGGGGCAGATACGCAGTATTTT
clone size: -
D gene: TRBD2
V gene: TRBV7-2
J gene: TRBJ2-3